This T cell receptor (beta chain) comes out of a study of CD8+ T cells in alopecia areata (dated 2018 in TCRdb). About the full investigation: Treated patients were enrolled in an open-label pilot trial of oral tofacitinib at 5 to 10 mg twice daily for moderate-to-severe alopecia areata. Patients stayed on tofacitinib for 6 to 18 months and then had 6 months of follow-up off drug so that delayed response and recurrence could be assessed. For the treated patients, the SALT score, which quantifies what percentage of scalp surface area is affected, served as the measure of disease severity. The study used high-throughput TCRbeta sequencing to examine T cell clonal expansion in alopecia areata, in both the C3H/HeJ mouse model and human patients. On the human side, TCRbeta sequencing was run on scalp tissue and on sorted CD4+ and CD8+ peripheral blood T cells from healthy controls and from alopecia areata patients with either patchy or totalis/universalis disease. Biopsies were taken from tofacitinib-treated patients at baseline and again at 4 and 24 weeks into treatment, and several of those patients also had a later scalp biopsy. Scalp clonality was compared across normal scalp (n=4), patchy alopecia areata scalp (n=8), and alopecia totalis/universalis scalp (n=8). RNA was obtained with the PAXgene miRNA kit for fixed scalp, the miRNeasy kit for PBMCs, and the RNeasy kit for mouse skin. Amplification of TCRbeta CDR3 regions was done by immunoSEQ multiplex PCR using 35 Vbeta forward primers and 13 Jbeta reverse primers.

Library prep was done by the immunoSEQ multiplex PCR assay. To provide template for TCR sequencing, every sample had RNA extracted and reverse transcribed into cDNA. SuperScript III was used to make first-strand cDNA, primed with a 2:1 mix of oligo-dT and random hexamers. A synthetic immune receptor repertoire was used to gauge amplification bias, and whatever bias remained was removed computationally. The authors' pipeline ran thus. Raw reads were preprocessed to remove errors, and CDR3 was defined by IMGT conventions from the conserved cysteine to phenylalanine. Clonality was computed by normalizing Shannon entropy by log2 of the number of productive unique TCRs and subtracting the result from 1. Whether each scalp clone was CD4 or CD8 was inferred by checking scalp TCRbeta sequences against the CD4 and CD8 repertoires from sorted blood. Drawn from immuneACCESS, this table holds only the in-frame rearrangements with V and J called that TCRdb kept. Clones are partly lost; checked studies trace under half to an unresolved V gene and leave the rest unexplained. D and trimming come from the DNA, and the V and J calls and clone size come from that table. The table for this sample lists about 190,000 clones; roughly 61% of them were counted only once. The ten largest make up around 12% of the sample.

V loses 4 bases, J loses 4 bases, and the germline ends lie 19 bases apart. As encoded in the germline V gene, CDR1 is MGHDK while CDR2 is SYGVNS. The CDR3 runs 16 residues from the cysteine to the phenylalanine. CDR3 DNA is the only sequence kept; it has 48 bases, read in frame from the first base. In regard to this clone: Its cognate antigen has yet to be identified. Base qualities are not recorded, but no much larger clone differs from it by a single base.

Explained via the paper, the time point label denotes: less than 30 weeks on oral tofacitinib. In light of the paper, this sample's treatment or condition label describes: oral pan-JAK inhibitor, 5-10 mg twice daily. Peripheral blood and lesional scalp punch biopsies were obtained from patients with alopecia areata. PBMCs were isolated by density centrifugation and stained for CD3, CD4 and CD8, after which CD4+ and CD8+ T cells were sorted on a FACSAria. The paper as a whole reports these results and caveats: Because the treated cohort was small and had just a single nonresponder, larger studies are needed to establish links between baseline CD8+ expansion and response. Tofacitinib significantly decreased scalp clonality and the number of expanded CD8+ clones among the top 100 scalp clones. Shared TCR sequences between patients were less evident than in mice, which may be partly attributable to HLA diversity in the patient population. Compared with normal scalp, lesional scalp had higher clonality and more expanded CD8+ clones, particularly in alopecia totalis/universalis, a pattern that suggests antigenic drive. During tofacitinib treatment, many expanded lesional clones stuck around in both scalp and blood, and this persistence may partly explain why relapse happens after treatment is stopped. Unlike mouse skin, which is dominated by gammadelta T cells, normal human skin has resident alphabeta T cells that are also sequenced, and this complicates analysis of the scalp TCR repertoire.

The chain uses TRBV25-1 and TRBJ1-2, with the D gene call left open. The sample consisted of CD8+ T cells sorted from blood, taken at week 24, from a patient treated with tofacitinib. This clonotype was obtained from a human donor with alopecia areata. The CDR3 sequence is CASSGFGGKNGYGYTF. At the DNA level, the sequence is TGTGCCAGCAGTGGGTTTGGAGGGAAGAACGGCTATGGCTACACCTTC.